The clone carrying this T cell receptor (beta chain) was detected a few times. CDR3 length: 13 residues. V was pared by 5 bases and J by 4 bases, with 4 bases of the junction left unmatched. The germline gives CDR1 SGHAT, CDR2 FQNNGV. Primed by a sample-barcoded 5' primer and a J-beta primer mix, a second PCR proceeded for about 7 to 11 cycles. TCRdb itself ran the 5' RACE reads through MiXCR, one entry per CDR3 protein. Of just under 550,000 distinct CDR3 sequences detected, 24% appear once; the ten largest clones hold around 10%. The data were taken from a study of blood T cells in healthy people across ages. These sequences were also reported in another study, on T cells of mothers and their children. That study reports: Maternal samples each gave over 9.5 million TCR beta CDR3 reads, and child samples roughly 3 million each.

The chain carries TRBV11-2 and TRBJ2-5; TRBD2 agrees at 7 bases. The sequenced sample consisted of blood. The sequence was collected from a boy aged 5-17 years in good health. CDR3 DNA sequence: TGTGCCAGCAGCGTTATAGCGGGAGAGACCCAGTACTTC. This encodes CASSVIAGETQYF.